This T cell receptor beta chain was documented in a study of response to subunit inactivated influenza vaccine. Each CDR3 protein is one row after TCRdb ran MiXCR on the RT-PCR reads. In the table there are approximately 730,000 distinct CDR3 sequences, 14% of which are singletons. Germline values: CDR1 SGHRS, CDR2 YFSETQ. The CDR3 sequence is 16 residues long. Trimming at V came to 3 bases and at J to 10 bases, leaving 8 bases not matched to a gene. A note on this clonotype: Its specificity is not known.

Study conclusions and caveats: Only a handful of new T cells, the authors suggested, are recruited with each seasonal influenza vaccination.

The source material was PBMCs from blood, sampled 14 days before vaccination. The source is a man aged 50 or older who received an inactivated influenza vaccine. The chain carries TRBV5-1 and TRBJ2-1, with 15 bases that match TRBD2. The CDR3 region has the DNA TGCGCCAGCAGCTCCCCCGGACTAGCGGGGGGGGGAGAGCAGTTCTTC. Residues: CASSSPGLAGGGEQFF.